The 6 T cell receptor beta chains given below trace back to one sample, sequenced in a study of breast tumors, draining lymph nodes, adjacent tissues. Axillary draining lymph nodes of breast cancer patients supplied the node samples. TCRdb re-called the multiplex PCR reads through MiXCR, storing one row per CDR3 protein. Of under 150,000 distinct CDR3 sequences in the sample, just under 20% were seen once. The sample taken for sequencing was axillary lymph node tissue. The receptors shown here come from a female donor with breast cancer. Some clones in this sample may be carry-over from other donors' samples.

V and J are TRBV28 and TRBJ2-7; 7 nucleotides match TRBD2. The germline gives CDR1 MDHEN, CDR2 SYDVKM. The CDR3 has 16 amino acids. Trimming took 3 bases from V and 4 from J; bases not matched to a gene: 12. The CDR3 loop reads CASSFPTSRVGYEQYF. The CDR3 DNA follows: TGTGCCAGCAGTTTCCCGACTAGCCGGGTGGGGTACGAGCAGTACTTC.

This chain uses TRBV28 with TRBJ2-4, with D tentatively TRBD1 (5 bases). V was cut by 3 bases and J by 6 bases, with 9 bases left in between. CDR3 length: 13 residues. CDR1 and CDR2 from the germline V gene are MDHEN and SYDVKM. This chain's CDR3 is CASSFQGINIQYF. The CDR3 DNA follows: TGTGCCAGCAGTTTTCAGGGCATAAACATTCAGTACTTC.

This clonotype was counted at least ten times. The genes are TRBV2 and TRBJ1-6; TRBD1 agrees at 11 bases. Germline loops: CDR1 SNHLY, CDR2 FYNNEI. Trimming removed 8 bases from V and 10 bases from J; junction bases left unmatched: 7. CDR3 length equals 14 residues. The DNA of the CDR3 is TGTGCCAGCGCTAGGACAGGGGGCTTGTCACCCCTCCACTTT. Amino acids: CASARTGGLSPLHF.

This clonotype occurred many times. The chain is built from TRBV5-8 and TRBJ2-7; the D gene is possibly TRBD1 (7 bases). This CDR3 has 16 residues. Germline CDR1 reads SGHTS; CDR2 reads YDEGEE. The V gene lost 0 bases and the J gene lost 1 base, with 14 bases spanning the gap. CDR3 DNA sequence: TGTGCCAGCAGCTTGGGGCGGGACAGTTTTTCCTACGAGCAGTACTTC. As protein: CASSLGRDSFSYEQYF. Filled out from reference TRBV5-8 and TRBJ2-7, the complete variable domain reads EAGVTQSPTHLIKTRGQQATLRCSPISGHTSVYWYQQALGLGLQFLLWYDEGEERNRGNFPPRFSGRQFPNYSSELNVNALELEDSALYLCASSLGRDSFSYEQYFGPGTRLTVT.

This clonotype came up a few times. An end of the junction differs from the germline gene, which may be a read error. J is TRBJ2-1 and V is TRBV4-1; 8 nucleotides line up with TRBD2. Per the germline V gene, CDR1 is MGHRA and CDR2 is YSYEKL. The CDR3 runs 15 residues. DNA of the CDR3: TGCGCCAGCAGCCAAGGCGGGAGGTCCTACAATGGGCAGTTCTTC. Translated: CASSQGGRSYNGQFF.

This clonotype was counted at least ten times. The chain uses TRBV7-8 and TRBJ1-3; tentatively, D is TRBD1 (5 bases). Trimming removed 7 bases from V and 3 bases from J, with 16 bases in between. Germline lookup yields CDR1 SGHVS and CDR2 FQNEAQ. The CDR3 is made up of 15 amino acids. The CDR3 DNA follows: TGTGCCAGCACCGGGGTTGACAGATTTGGAAACACCATATATTTT. This sequence encodes CASTGVDRFGNTIYF.